This TCR beta chain originates from a study of cytomegalovirus exposure and HLA in healthy donors. Germline V lookup: CDR1 SGHRS, CDR2 YFSETQ. This CDR3 spans 14 amino acids. The V and J ends lost 4 bases and 1 base respectively, with 12 bases between them. This PCR relied on a set of 60 Vbeta primers and 13 Jbeta primers. Some clones are missing from TCRdb's copy, which holds only in-frame ones; the method was immunoSEQ multiplex PCR. The sample yields over 110,000 clones, over 60% seen once. As concerns this clone: Its target is unknown.

Notes on the study in general: Later analysis reportedly placed an Asian-associated ancestry cluster below the roughly 670-donor mean in N-insertions. Rare TCR sequences dominated, though some public TCRs recurred in many donors. A later analysis, which compared TCR beta chains of equal frequency, found the HLA-associated ones more clonally expanded.

The rearrangement links TRBV5-1 to TRBJ2-7, with D unclear. The receptor comes from a male donor in good health and CMV-seropositive. The specimen was PBMCs. CDR3 protein: CASSPSPPSYEQYF. CDR3 DNA: TGCGCCAGCAGCCCTTCCCCCCCTTCCTACGAGCAGTACTTC.